The clone carrying this T cell receptor (beta chain) was detected only a few times. Antigen: not known. This record belongs to a study of early T cells in non-severe SARS-CoV-2 infection. Background on the study: RNA in bulk from unsorted whole blood was sequenced, and chains were unpaired. Study results and caveats: Matching against VDJdb likely underestimated virus-specific expansions, favoring anti-spike CD8.

In TCRdb, the 5' RACE reads were re-called with MiXCR into one record per CDR3 protein. The table lists tens of thousands of distinct CDR3 sequences, around 13% of them singletons. The CDR3 runs 16 residues. The V gene's germline CDR1 is DFQATT and CDR2 SNEGSKA (reference sequence). Between the trimmed V and J ends, which lost 3 bases and 4 bases, there was a span of 21 bases. Sequenced sample: whole blood. The receptor's source is an adult who was a healthcare worker with PCR-confirmed SARS-CoV-2 infection or an uninfected control (not recorded which). The V call is TRBV20-1, the J call TRBJ2-5; tentatively, D is TRBD1 (5 bases). The DNA of the CDR3 is TGCAGTGCTAGTATCGCAGGCAGGGAAAGGGGAGAGACCCAGTACTTC. Amino acids: CSASIAGRERGETQYF.